Below are 6 T cell receptor beta chains sequenced from a single sample in a study of cytomegalovirus exposure and HLA in healthy donors. This PCR relied on a set of 60 Vbeta primers and 13 Jbeta primers. Data came from immunoSEQ multiplex PCR; TCRdb stores just in-frame clones and leaves some out. The sample consists of about 130,000 clones, around 76% of them appearing once. The sequenced material came from PBMCs. Receptors were obtained from a male donor in good health and CMV-seronegative.

The rearrangement joins TRBV15 to TRBJ2-3; 11 bases line up with TRBD2. The length of the CDR3 is 18 residues. V lost 5 bases and J lost 5; bases outside the gene matches: 15. Germline-derived CDR1 and CDR2 are LNHNV and YYDKDF (reference sequence). The CDR3 reads CATSSTVSSGGPRDTQYF. CDR3 coding DNA: TGTGCCACCAGCTCGACTGTGTCTAGCGGGGGGCCTAGAGATACGCAGTATTTT.

The chain combines TRBV2 with TRBJ2-7; TRBD1 matches at 11 bases. The CDR3 runs 14 residues. Germline V gene data show CDR1 as SNHLY and CDR2 as FYNNEI. The V gene end was trimmed by 6 bases and the J gene end by 2 bases; junction bases not matched to a gene: 3. CDR3 sequence (DNA): TGTGCCAGCAGGGGGACAGGGGGTACCTACGAGCAGTACTTC. It specifies CASRGTGGTYEQYF.

The chain uses TRBV4-3 and TRBJ2-7; 7 positions match TRBD1. In germline, CDR1 is LGHNA, CDR2 YSLEER. V lost 0 bases to trimming and J lost 0 bases; unmatched junction nucleotides: 5. The CDR3 extends over 16 amino acids. This CDR3 reads CASSQDHRGLSYEQYF. The CDR3 nucleotides read TGCGCCAGCAGCCAAGATCACAGGGGCCTCTCCTACGAGCAGTACTTC.

The chain uses TRBV7-9 and TRBJ1-2; TRBD1 might be the D (6 bases). The V end was cut by 0 bases, the J end by 3 bases, with 14 bases between. The CDR3 loop spans 16 amino acids. From germline, CDR1 is SEHNR and CDR2 FQNEAQ (reference sequence). The CDR3: CASSLAGQIRDYGYTF. DNA of the CDR3: TGTGCCAGCAGCTTAGCCGGACAGATTCGAGACTATGGCTACACCTTC.

The rearrangement links TRBV9 to TRBJ2-4; TRBD1 matches 8 bases. The CDR3 sequence is 14 residues long. The ends lost 6 bases at V and 4 bases at J; junction bases unmatched: 6. Germline-derived CDR1 and CDR2 are SGDLS and YYNGEE. DNA of the CDR3: TGTGCCAGCAATTCAGGACAGGGTAAAAACATTCAGTACTTC. Translating gives CASNSGQGKNIQYF.

The chain is built from TRBV7-9 and TRBJ2-3, with 14 bases lining up with TRBD2. Looked up from germline, CDR1 is SEHNR and CDR2 is FQNEAQ (reference sequence). The CDR3 is 18 amino acids. The trim removed 4 bases at V and 4 bases at J, leaving 10 bases unmatched. CDR3: CASSSPGTSGSVADTQYF. DNA for the CDR3: TGTGCCAGCAGCTCCCCCGGGACTAGCGGGAGTGTCGCAGATACGCAGTATTTT. Together with reference TRBV7-9 and TRBJ2-3, the CDR3 gives the full variable domain: DTGVSQNPRHKITKRGQNVTFRCDPISEHNRLYWYRQTLGQGPEFLTYFQNEAQLEKSRLLSDRFSAERPKGSFSTLEIQRTEQGDSAMYLCASSSPGTSGSVADTQYFGPGTRLTVL.